These T cell receptor beta chains were read from a single sample in a study of blood T cell repertoires in COVID-19. The repertoire was sequenced with immunoSEQ multiplex PCR; TCRdb's copy has only in-frame clones and lacks some. The sample records about 80,000 clones, 70% to 80% being singletons. Sequencing used peripheral blood. The receptors here all came from a middle-aged man with active or convalescent COVID-19. The CDR3 runs from the conserved cysteine through the conserved F or W. The D gene is left open where the match is weak. Only part of the rows carry a size: once, few, many, or a class if the clone is expanded.

TRBV11-2	.	.	TRBJ1-1	TGTGCCAGCAGCTTCGGAACGTCGGGAGCTGAAGCTTTCTTT	CASSFGTSGAEAFF
TRBV7-3	.	.	TRBJ2-1	TGTGCCAGCAGCCCAACGGGAGCCTGGAGGCGTGAGCAGTTCTTC	CASSPTGAWRREQFF
TRBV5-8	.	TRBD1	TRBJ1-1	TGTGCCAGCAGCTTGAACAGGGGTACTGAAGCTTTCTTT	CASSLNRGTEAFF
TRBV5-1	.	.	TRBJ1-2	TGCGCCAGCAGCTTTTCACCTACAGGGAAGGATGGCTACACCTTC	CASSFSPTGKDGYTF
TRBV29-1	.	.	TRBJ1-1	TGCAGCGTTGTGGGCAATGGGAACACTGAAGCTTTCTTT	CSVVGNGNTEAFF
TRBV29-1	.	TRBD2	TRBJ2-1	TGCAGCGTTGACGGCGGGGGGGCGAAAGAGCAGTTCTTC	CSVDGGGAKEQFF
TRBV19	.	.	TRBJ2-7	TGTGCCAGTAGTCGCTCAGGGTCCTACGAGCAGTACTTC	CASSRSGSYEQYF
TRBV7-9	.	.	TRBJ1-6	TGTGCCAGCAGGGGACTTGATTCACCCCTCCACTTT	CASRGLDSPLHF
TRBV5-6	.	.	TRBJ2-5	TGTGCCAGCTACGCCCTCGGGGAACAAGAGACCCAGTACTTC	CASYALGEQETQYF
TRBV10-3	.	.	TRBJ1-6	TGTGCCATCAGGTGGCAAGATAATTCACCCCTCCACTTT	CAIRWQDNSPLHF
TRBV11-1	once	TRBD1	TRBJ2-7	TGTGCCAGCAGCCGGACAGGGCGCTCCTACGAGCAGTACTTC	CASSRTGRSYEQYF
TRBV9	.	.	TRBJ1-4	TGTGCCAGCAGCGTAGGTACCGGGCAGGGTGAAAAACTGTTTTTT	CASSVGTGQGEKLFF
TRBV6-2/TRBV6-3	.	TRBD2	TRBJ2-3	TGTGCCAGCAGTTACTCGAAACTAGCGGACCTCACAGATACGCAGTATTTT	CASSYSKLADLTDTQYF
TRBV19	.	.	TRBJ1-1	TGTGCCAGTAGTATTCGCGGGGTAGCTTTCTTT	CASSIRGVAFF
TRBV6-2/TRBV6-3	once	TRBD2	TRBJ2-1	TGTGCCAGCAGTTACACGGTAGCGGGGGGCCAGAATGAGCAGTTCTTC	CASSYTVAGGQNEQFF
TRBV6-2/TRBV6-3	few	TRBD1	TRBJ2-7	TGTGCCAGCAGTTACCCCAATCTACGGGGACAGGGTCTCGAGCAGTACTTC	CASSYPNLRGQGLEQYF
TRBV5-5	few	.	TRBJ2-5	TGTGCCAGCAGCCTAGAGGGGGGGCCTGGAGAGACCCAGTACTTC	CASSLEGGPGETQYF
TRBV10-3	.	TRBD1	TRBJ2-2	TGTGCCATCAGACAGGGGTACACCGGGGAGCTGTTTTTT	CAIRQGYTGELFF
TRBV3-1/TRBV3-2	.	TRBD2	TRBJ2-1	TGTGCCAGCAGCCATCGACTAGCGGGTGAGCAGTTCTTC	CASSHRLAGEQFF
TRBV25-1	.	TRBD1	TRBJ1-1	TGTGCCAGCAGAGCCGGACAGGGGCTTGAAGCTTTCTTT	CASRAGQGLEAFF
TRBV29-1	.	.	TRBJ2-3	TGCAGCGTTAGAGGGGGGGGCACAGATACGCAGTATTTT	CSVRGGGTDTQYF
TRBV21-1	.	.	TRBJ2-1	TGTGCCAGCGACCAGGGGTCCTACCGCTCCTACAATGAGCAGTTCTTC	CASDQGSYRSYNEQFF
TRBV5-1	.	.	TRBJ2-5	TGCGCCAGCAGCCTGGGGCAGGGGTCCTTTGAGACCCAGTACTTC	CASSLGQGSFETQYF
TRBV18	.	TRBD1	TRBJ1-1	TGTGCCAGCTCACCCCTAAACAGGGGCATGAACACTGAAGCTTTCTTT	CASSPLNRGMNTEAFF
TRBV7-6	.	.	TRBJ1-5	TGTGCCAGCAGCTTGGGGGGTCAAAATCAGCCCCAGCATTTT	CASSLGGQNQPQHF
TRBV6-1	.	TRBD1	TRBJ1-1	TGTGCCAGCAGTCAAGACAGGGGGAGCTCCGCCACTGAAGCTTTCTTT	CASSQDRGSSATEAFF
TRBV12-3/TRBV12-4	.	.	TRBJ1-2	TGTGCCAGTCAAGGGGGTCGTGGCTACACCTTC	CASQGGRGYTF
TRBV19	.	.	TRBJ1-2	TGTGCCAGTCTTACCCGGGATCAGTCTGGCTACACCTTC	CASLTRDQSGYTF
TRBV27	many	.	TRBJ2-7	TGTGCCAGCAGTTTACAAGGGGCGAACTACGAGCAGTACTTC	CASSLQGANYEQYF
TRBV9	.	.	TRBJ1-1	TGTGCCAGCAGCTTGGGAGGGGGCACTGAAGCTTTCTTT	CASSLGGGTEAFF
TRBV7-6	.	.	TRBJ2-5	TGTGCCAGCAGCTTAGGTTGGAGGGGGGGAGAGACCCAGTACTTC	CASSLGWRGGETQYF
TRBV28	.	TRBD2	TRBJ2-2	TGTGCCAGCAGTTTATTTCGGCTAGCGGACACCGGGGAGCTGTTTTTT	CASSLFRLADTGELFF
TRBV7-8	.	.	TRBJ1-1	TGTGCCAGCAGCGTGAAGACAGGGAACACTGAAGCTTTCTTT	CASSVKTGNTEAFF
TRBV10-3	many	TRBD1	TRBJ2-1	TGTGCCACCCCGGACAGGTGGGATGAGCAGTTCTTC	CATPDRWDEQFF
TRBV7-2	few	.	TRBJ1-3	TGTGCCAGCAGCTTAGACAGCTCTGGAAACACCATATATTTT	CASSLDSSGNTIYF
TRBV30	.	.	TRBJ1-1	TGTGCCTGGTCCGGGGTTACCGAAGCTTTCTTT	CAWSGVTEAFF
TRBV9	.	TRBD2	TRBJ2-1	TGTGCCAGCAGCGTAGCTACGAGGCGGGGGGGCGGAAGTGAGCAGTTCTTC	CASSVATRRGGGSEQFF
TRBV3-1/TRBV3-2	.	TRBD1	TRBJ1-1	TGTGCCAGCAGCCAAGGGGACAGTCTGAACACTGAAGCTTTCTTT	CASSQGDSLNTEAFF
TRBV11-1	.	TRBD1	TRBJ2-7	TGTGCCAGCAGCTTGGACAGGGCTACCTACGAGCAGTACTTC	CASSLDRATYEQYF
TRBV28	.	TRBD1	TRBJ1-2	TGTGCCAGCAGTTTACCCGGACAGGGCTGGGGCTACACCTTC	CASSLPGQGWGYTF
TRBV6-5	.	TRBD1	TRBJ1-5	TGTGCCAGCAGACCACAGGGGAATCAGCCCCAGCATTTT	CASRPQGNQPQHF
TRBV10-3	.	TRBD2	TRBJ2-3	TGTGCCATCAGTGACCCAGGGACTAGCGGGGGCACAGATACGCAGTATTTT	CAISDPGTSGGTDTQYF
TRBV2	.	.	TRBJ1-6	TGTGCCAGCAGTGTGGGGCAGGTACCTTCACCCCTCCACTTT	CASSVGQVPSPLHF
TRBV25-1	.	.	TRBJ1-1	TGTGCCAGCAGTGCGGAGACCCCCAGCACTGAAGCTTTCTTT	CASSAETPSTEAFF
TRBV6-6	few	.	TRBJ1-5	TGTGCCAGCAGCTATGGACTGGACAATCAGCCCCAGCATTTT	CASSYGLDNQPQHF
TRBV4-1	.	.	TRBJ1-3	TGCGCCAGCAGCCCCCCTCCGAGGAGCCGGGGAAACACCATATATTTT	CASSPPPRSRGNTIYF
TRBV2	few	TRBD1	TRBJ1-5	TGTGCCAGCAACTACAGGGGGGGCAATCAGCCCCAGCATTTT	CASNYRGGNQPQHF
TRBV19	.	.	TRBJ2-3	TGTGCCAGTAGTATAGGTCGCGTAGATACGCAGTATTTT	CASSIGRVDTQYF
TRBV30	.	.	TRBJ1-1	TGTGCCTGGGCCTGGACTGGGAACACTGAAGCTTTCTTT	CAWAWTGNTEAFF
TRBV21-1	few	.	TRBJ1-2	TGTGCCAGCAGCATAGATAACTATGGCTACACCTTC	CASSIDNYGYTF
TRBV25-1	.	.	TRBJ2-1	TGTGCCAGCAGTGAAGGCAGGGGGGACAATGAGCAGTTCTTC	CASSEGRGDNEQFF
TRBV27	.	.	TRBJ1-4	TGTGCCAGCAGTTTAGGTTTCGGTGAAAAACTGTTTTTT	CASSLGFGEKLFF
TRBV5-1	.	TRBD2	TRBJ2-3	TGCGCCAGCAGCCTAACTAGCGGGGGGGACGTCGCAGATACGCAGTATTTT	CASSLTSGGDVADTQYF
TRBV11-2	once	.	TRBJ2-7	TGTGCCAGCAGCTTAGATAGGGGGATCAGAGCCTACGAGCAGTACTTC	CASSLDRGIRAYEQYF
TRBV3-1/TRBV3-2	.	TRBD1	TRBJ1-4	TGTGCCAGCAGCCATGCGGGACAGGGACAAAATGAAAAACTGTTTTTT	CASSHAGQGQNEKLFF
TRBV6-2/TRBV6-3	.	TRBD1	TRBJ2-7	TGTGCCAGCAGTCGACAGGGGGCAACGGTCGAGCAGTACTTC	CASSRQGATVEQYF
TRBV19	.	.	TRBJ2-5	TGTGCCAGTAGTTCGGGGGAGGAGACCCAGTACTTC	CASSSGEETQYF